This T cell receptor (beta chain) was retrieved from a study of T-cell reconstitution after alpha-beta-depleted transplantation in children. Study observations and caveats: Approximately two months post-transplant, alpha-beta T cells reportedly originated from several hundred expanded graft clones. High day-60 TCRbeta diversity in some patients came from surviving recipient T cells and thymic progenitors.

Concerning this clonotype itself: Antigen unknown.

Unique molecular identifiers were incorporated during preparation of the TCRbeta library. A single record per CDR3 protein comes from TCRdb applying MiXCR to the PCR reads. The sample includes about 240,000 distinct CDR3 sequences, roughly 25% of them seen just once. The V and J ends lost 5 bases and 2 bases, in that order; junction bases with no gene match: 8. Germline V gives CDR1 SGHVS, CDR2 FQNEAQ. This CDR3 has 15 amino acids. Material: PBMCs, obtained before TCRalphabeta/CD19-depleted stem cell transplant. The TCR comes from a girl aged 2-10 years with Fanconi anemia, due to receive a stem cell transplant. The J gene is TRBJ2-7, the V gene TRBV7-8; 8 bases align to TRBD1. CDR3 residues: CASSLLGTGPYEQYF. The CDR3 DNA sequence: TGTGCCAGCAGCCTCCTTGGGACAGGTCCCTACGAGCAGTACTTC. The full variable domain, completed using reference TRBV7-8 and TRBJ2-7, is GAGVSQSPRYKVAKRGQDVALRCDPISGHVSLFWYQQALGQGPEFLTYFQNEAQLDKSGLPSDRFFAERPEGSVSTLKIQRTQQEDSAVYLCASSLLGTGPYEQYFGPGTRLTVT.